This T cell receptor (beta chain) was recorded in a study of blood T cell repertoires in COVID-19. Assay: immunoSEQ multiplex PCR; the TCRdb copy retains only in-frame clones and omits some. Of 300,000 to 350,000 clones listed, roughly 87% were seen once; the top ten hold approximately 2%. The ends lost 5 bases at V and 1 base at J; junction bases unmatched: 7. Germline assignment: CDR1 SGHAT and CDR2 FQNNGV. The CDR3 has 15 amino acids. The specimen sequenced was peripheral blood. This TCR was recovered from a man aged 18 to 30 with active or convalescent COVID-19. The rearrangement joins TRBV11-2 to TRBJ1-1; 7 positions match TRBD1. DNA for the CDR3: TGTGCCAGCAGCCCGCCCAGGGGGGCGAACACTGAAGCTTTCTTT. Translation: CASSPPRGANTEAFF.